These 22 T cell receptor beta chains were all obtained from the same sample, sequenced in a study of human T cells and chemical hapten exposure. Time point here: patch test 1, 2 weeks after DPC sensitization. The treatment was: therapeutic diphenylcyclopropenone sensitization with weekly scalp DPC. TCRdb fed the RACE reads into MiXCR, producing one record per CDR3 protein. The data contain 85,000 or so distinct CDR3 sequences, about 10% of them singletons. Sequencing was performed on whole blood, taken in connection with sensitization to the hapten diphenylcyclopropenone (DPC). All receptors derive from a woman in her 50s with alopecia areata. Some clones in this sample may be carry-over from other donors' samples.

A few counts support this clonotype. In nucleotides, the CDR3 is TGCAGTGCCAGTCAGGGAAACACTGAAGCTTTCTTT. This codes for CSASQGNTEAFF. The chain couples TRBV20-1 to TRBJ1-1, with D possibly being TRBD1 (5 bases). The V end was cut by 6 bases, the J end by 2 bases, with 10 bases between. Germline lookup yields CDR1 DFQATT and CDR2 SNEGSKA (reference sequence). The CDR3 runs 12 residues.

This clonotype came up many times. The chain has TRBV7-2 and TRBJ1-1; no definite D call. V lost 6 bases and J 1 base, leaving 12 bases between the germline ends. The CDR3 has 14 residues. CDR1 SGHTA and CDR2 FQGNSA come from the germline V gene. The CDR3 region has the DNA TGTGCCAGCAGTTTAAGACGGGAGAACACTGAAGCTTTCTTT. Translating it yields CASSLRRENTEAFF. Combining the CDR3 with reference TRBV7-2 and TRBJ1-1 gives the whole variable domain GAGVSQSPSNKVTEKGKDVELRCDPISGHTALYWYRQSLGQGLEFLIYFQGNSAPDKSGLPSDRFSAERTGGSVSTLTIQRTQQEDSAVYLCASSLRRENTEAFFGQGTRLTVV.

This clonotype was counted between two and nine times. The rearrangement links TRBV6-5 to TRBJ1-1; unclear D gene. The CDR3 consists of 13 residues. Germline lookup yields CDR1 MNHEY and CDR2 SVGAGI. The germline V and J ends were trimmed by 1 base and 4 bases, with 7 bases remaining between them. CDR3 region: CASSYLGSTEAFF. CDR3 in DNA: TGTGCCAGCAGTTACTTGGGGAGCACTGAAGCTTTCTTT.

This clonotype has just a few counts. The genes are TRBV7-9 and TRBJ2-3, with D perhaps matching TRBD2 (6 bases). The CDR3 runs 16 residues. Trimming took off 2 bases at V and 4 bases at J, with 16 bases between the two ends. CDR1 SEHNR and CDR2 FQNEAQ come from the germline V gene (reference sequence). CDR3 residues: CASSLLGGESADTQYF. CDR3 nucleotides: TGTGCCAGCAGCTTATTGGGGGGAGAGAGTGCAGATACGCAGTATTTT.

This clonotype was picked up many times. The chain couples TRBV29-1 to TRBJ2-2; TRBD1 might be the D (5 bases). The CDR3 covers 15 residues. The V and J ends lost 7 bases and 0 bases respectively, with 15 bases between them. Per germline, CDR1 SQVTM and CDR2 ANQGSEA. CDR3 region: CSGANRNSNTGELFF. CDR3 coding DNA: TGCAGCGGAGCCAACAGGAACTCGAACACCGGGGAGCTGTTTTTT.

This clonotype was counted at least ten times. The chain joins TRBV20-1 to TRBJ1-5, with a tentative D call TRBD1 (5 bases). CDR1 and CDR2 (germline): DFQATT, SNEGSKA (reference sequence). V shed 6 bases and J shed 6 bases, with 18 bases lying between them. The CDR3 runs 14 residues. CDR3: CSAALGAIGQPQHF. The CDR3 bases are TGCAGTGCAGCGCTAGGGGCGATCGGTCAGCCCCAGCATTTT.

In its sample, this clonotype was seen a few times. CDR3 residues: CASRGWGPPNTGELFF. CDR3 coding DNA: TGTGCCAGCAGAGGTTGGGGGCCTCCGAACACCGGGGAGCTGTTTTTT. The chain employs TRBV27 and TRBJ2-2; D is perhaps TRBD1 (6 bases). V was trimmed by 6 bases and J by 0 bases, leaving 14 bases between them. Germline V gives CDR1 MNHEY, CDR2 SMNVEV (reference sequence). CDR3 length equals 16 residues.

This clonotype was recorded a few times. The genes are TRBV5-1 and TRBJ1-4; D unresolved. The CDR3 sequence is 14 residues long. Germline loops: CDR1 SGHRS, CDR2 YFSETQ. V lost 4 bases, J lost 5 bases, and 12 bases lay in between. DNA for the CDR3: TGCGCCAGCAGCAAGGACGGACGAAATGAAAAACTGTTTTTT. It yields the protein CASSKDGRNEKLFF.

The chain recombines TRBV7-2 with TRBJ1-1; D unresolved. Between the trimmed V and J ends, which lost 6 bases and 5 bases, there was a span of 13 bases. The CDR3 runs 13 residues. Germline V gene sequence: CDR1 SGHTA, CDR2 FQGNSA. CDR3 protein: CASRQDGRTEAFF. CDR3 coding DNA: TGTGCCAGCAGGCAAGACGGTAGGACTGAAGCTTTCTTT.

This clonotype has only a few counts. DNA of the CDR3: TGTGCCAGCAGGCCCCAGGGTTTAGGCACTGAAGCTTTCTTT. Protein sequence: CASRPQGLGTEAFF. The rearrangement uses TRBV6-5 and TRBJ1-1; D possibly corresponds to TRBD1 (5 bases). This CDR3 is built from 14 residues. Germline V lookup: CDR1 MNHEY, CDR2 SVGAGI. Deletions cut 6 bases from V and 4 bases from J, with 15 bases between.

The sample holds many counts of this clonotype. The gene calls are TRBV29-1 and TRBJ2-7; 9 bases are a match to TRBD1. Germline lookup yields CDR1 SQVTM and CDR2 ANQGSEA. The V and J ends lost 7 bases and 5 bases, in that order; junction bases with no gene match: 12. This CDR3 comprises 14 residues. The CDR3 loop is CSAGARTGVHEQYF. For the CDR3, the DNA is TGCAGCGCAGGGGCCCGGACAGGGGTCCACGAGCAGTACTTC.

This clonotype occurred a few times. The chain recombines TRBV7-9 with TRBJ2-1; TRBD2 matches at 7 bases. V lost 5 bases and J lost 8; bases outside the gene matches: 6. CDR1 is SEHNR and CDR2 is FQNEAQ in the germline V gene (reference sequence). This CDR3 has 13 amino acids. CDR3 nucleotide sequence: TGTGCCAGCAGCCCCGGGGGGAGGGATGAGCAGTTCTTC. Amino acid sequence: CASSPGGRDEQFF.

CDR3 loop: CASRLVGTSGSVEQFF. The CDR3 DNA reads TGTGCCAGCAGGCTAGTCGGGACTAGTGGGTCGGTTGAGCAGTTCTTC. This rearrangement joins TRBV27 to TRBJ2-1; 8 positions match TRBD2. CDR1 MNHEY and CDR2 SMNVEV come from the germline V gene (reference sequence). After removal of 6 bases from V and 9 bases from J, the junction contained 16 bases not matched to a gene. This CDR3 contains 16 residues.

This clonotype was picked up a small number of times. This chain links TRBV30 with TRBJ1-3; D uncertain. The CDR3 has 14 residues. The germline V gene has CDR1 GTSNPN and CDR2 SVGIG (reference sequence). The V end lost 2 bases, the J end lost 3 bases, and 11 bases lay between the germline ends. CDR3 nucleotides: TGTGCCTGGAGTTCGACCGGGAATGGAAACACCATATATTTT. Translation: CAWSSTGNGNTIYF. Combining the CDR3 with reference TRBV30 and TRBJ1-3 gives the whole variable domain SQTIHQWPATLVQPVGSPLSLECTVEGTSNPNLYWYRQAAGRGLQLLFYSVGIGQISSEVPQNLSASRPQDRQFILSSKKLLLSDSGFYLCAWSSTGNGNTIYFGEGSWLTVV.

The J gene is TRBJ2-3, the V gene TRBV9; 8 bases fit TRBD1. Germline assignment: CDR1 SGDLS and CDR2 YYNGEE. Unmatched junction bases numbered 3, after V lost 7 bases and J lost 2 bases. CDR3 length: 13 residues. The chain's CDR3 is CASRTGNTDTQYF. CDR3 coding DNA: TGTGCCAGCCGGACAGGGAACACAGATACGCAGTATTTT.

In this sample, this clonotype turned up many times. The chain's CDR3 is CSVWTGSYEQYF. DNA for the CDR3: TGCAGCGTCTGGACGGGATCCTACGAGCAGTACTTC. The genes are TRBV29-1 and TRBJ2-7, with D possibly TRBD2 on 5 matching bases. V was cut by 6 bases and J by 1 base, with 10 bases left in between. This CDR3 has 12 residues. Per the germline V gene, CDR1 is SQVTM and CDR2 is ANQGSEA.

In this sample, this clonotype turned up a few times. This chain's CDR3 is CASSPLPPLAPNDNEQFF. CDR3 sequence (DNA): TGCGCCAGCAGCCCCTTACCCCCGCTAGCACCTAATGACAATGAGCAGTTCTTC. The rearrangement uses TRBV4-1 and TRBJ2-1, with D perhaps matching TRBD2 (5 bases). This CDR3 has 18 amino acids. Trimming took off 4 bases at V and 5 bases at J, with 24 bases between the two ends. Germline V gene data show CDR1 as MGHRA and CDR2 as YSYEKL.

This clonotype was counted a few times. The chain has TRBV18 and TRBJ1-5; no clear D gene. Per the germline V gene, CDR1 is KGHSH and CDR2 is LQKENI. With 5 bases removed from V and 0 bases from J, the gap between germline ends came to 5 bases. The CDR3 has 13 residues. The CDR3 coding sequence is TGTGCCAGCTCAACAGATAGCAATCAGCCCCAGCATTTT. The encoded protein is CASSTDSNQPQHF.

This clonotype was observed many times. This chain uses TRBV2 with TRBJ1-2, with a possible D match to TRBD1 (6 bases). CDR1 SNHLY and CDR2 FYNNEI come from the germline V gene. Trimming took 2 bases from V and 5 from J, leaving 12 bases between them. The CDR3 covers 14 residues. The CDR3 protein is CASSELGAGYGYTF. The DNA of the CDR3 is TGTGCCAGCAGTGAACTGGGGGCGGGTTATGGCTACACCTTC.

This chain links TRBV9 with TRBJ2-3; D is uncertain. Between the trimmed V and J ends, which lost 3 bases and 0 bases, there was a span of 5 bases. This CDR3 spans 13 amino acids. CDR1 and CDR2 (germline): SGDLS, YYNGEE. CDR3 amino acids: CASSATSTDTQYF. CDR3 nucleotide sequence: TGTGCCAGCAGCGCGACTAGCACAGATACGCAGTATTTT.

At least ten counts were recorded for this clonotype. The V call is TRBV6-2 or TRBV6-3, the J call TRBJ1-1; no firm D call. This CDR3 comprises 13 residues. Trimming pared 2 bases from V and 5 bases from J, leaving 9 bases between. Germline V gives CDR1 MNHEY, CDR2 SVGEGT. CDR3 residues: CASSYDVKTEAFF. DNA of the CDR3: TGTGCCAGCAGTTACGACGTTAAAACTGAAGCTTTCTTT.

The genes are TRBV29-1 and TRBJ2-1, with D tentatively TRBD1 (6 bases). CDR1 SQVTM and CDR2 ANQGSEA come from the germline V gene. The CDR3 is 13 amino acids. Trimming took off 7 bases at V and 5 bases at J, with 15 bases between the two ends. The CDR3 DNA is TGCAGCGACAGAGACAGGTTGAACAATGAGCAGTTCTTC. Translation: CSDRDRLNNEQFF.